The T cell receptor (beta chain) under discussion was sequenced for a study of response to subunit inactivated influenza vaccine. In its sample, this clonotype was seen a few times. The target antigen is unknown. Study conclusions and caveats: The authors suggested that few new T cells are recruited per seasonal influenza vaccination.

TCRdb reprocessed the RT-PCR reads with MiXCR, giving one entry per CDR3 protein. The table includes around 540,000 distinct CDR3 sequences, about 11% detected once. Source: PBMCs from blood, taken on the day of vaccination. This TCR came from a man in his fifties who received an inactivated influenza vaccine.

CDR3: CASSGGRDYNEQFF. The CDR3 DNA is TGTGCCAGCAGCGGAGGGAGGGACTACAATGAGCAGTTCTTC. The chain recombines TRBV9 with TRBJ2-1; TRBD2 matches 7 bases. CDR1 and CDR2 (germline): SGDLS, YYNGEE. V gave up 3 bases and J gave up 3 bases; unmatched junction bases: 3. This CDR3 contains 14 residues.